The present T cell receptor beta chain was sequenced within a study of cytomegalovirus exposure and HLA in healthy donors. Study results and limitations: It was assumed in the presence/absence analyses that sequencing depth was roughly uniform across donors. Excluded: some indistinguishable V segments such as TRBV6-2 and TRBV6-3.

Trimming took 7 bases from V and 4 from J, leaving 10 bases between them. The CDR3 has 12 residues. The germline gives CDR1 MDHEN, CDR2 SYDVKM. PCR primers comprised 60 Vbeta and 13 Jbeta primers. Produced via immunoSEQ multiplex PCR; TCRdb's table is partial and in-frame only. This sample carries under 150,000 clones, 80% to 90% of them seen once, and the ten largest clones take approximately 10%. With respect to this clone: What it recognizes is unknown.

This chain joins TRBV28 and TRBJ1-1; D possibly corresponds to TRBD1 (6 bases). Sequenced material: PBMCs. This clonotype was sampled from a male donor in good health and CMV-seropositive. The CDR3 protein is CASKGGGTEAFF. In DNA form, the CDR3 reads TGTGCCAGCAAGGGGGGGGGCACTGAAGCTTTCTTT. Full variable domain (missing parts from reference TRBV28 and TRBJ1-1): DVKVTQSSRYLVKRTGEKVFLECVQDMDHENMFWYRQDPGLGLRLIYFSYDVKMKEKGDIPEGYSVSREKKERFSLILESASTNQTSMYLCASKGGGTEAFFGQGTRLTVV.